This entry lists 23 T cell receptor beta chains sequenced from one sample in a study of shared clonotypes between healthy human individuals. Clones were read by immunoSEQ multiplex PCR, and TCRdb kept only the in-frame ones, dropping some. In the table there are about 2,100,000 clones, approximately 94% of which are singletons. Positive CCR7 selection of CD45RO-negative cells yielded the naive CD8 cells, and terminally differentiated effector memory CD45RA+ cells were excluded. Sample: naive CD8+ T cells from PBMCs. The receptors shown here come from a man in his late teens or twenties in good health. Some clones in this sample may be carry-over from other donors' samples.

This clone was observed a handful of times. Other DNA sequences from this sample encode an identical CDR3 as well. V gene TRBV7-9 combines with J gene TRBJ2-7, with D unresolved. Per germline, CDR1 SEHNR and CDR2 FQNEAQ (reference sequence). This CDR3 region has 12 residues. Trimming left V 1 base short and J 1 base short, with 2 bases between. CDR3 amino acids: CASSLGSYEQYF. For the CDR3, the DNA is TGTGCCAGCAGCTTAGGTTCCTACGAGCAGTACTTC.

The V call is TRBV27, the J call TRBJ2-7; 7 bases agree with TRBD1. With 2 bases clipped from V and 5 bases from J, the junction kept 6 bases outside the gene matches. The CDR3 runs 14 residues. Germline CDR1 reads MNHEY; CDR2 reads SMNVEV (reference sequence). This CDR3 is CASSLGSGGNEQYF. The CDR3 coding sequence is TGTGCCAGCAGTTTAGGGTCAGGGGGTAACGAGCAGTACTTC.

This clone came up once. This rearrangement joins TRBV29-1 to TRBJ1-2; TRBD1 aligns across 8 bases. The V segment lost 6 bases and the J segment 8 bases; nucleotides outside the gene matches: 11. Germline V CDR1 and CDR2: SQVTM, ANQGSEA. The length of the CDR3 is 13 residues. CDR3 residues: CSVLPDRAVGYTF. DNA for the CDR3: TGCAGCGTCTTACCGGACAGGGCCGTCGGCTACACCTTC.

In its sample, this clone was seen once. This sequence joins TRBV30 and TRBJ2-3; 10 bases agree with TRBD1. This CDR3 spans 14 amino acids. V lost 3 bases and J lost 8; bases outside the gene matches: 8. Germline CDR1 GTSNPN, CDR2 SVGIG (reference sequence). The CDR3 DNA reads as TGTGCCTGGAGCGGGGACAGGGGCTTCGGTACGCAGTATTTT. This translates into CAWSGDRGFGTQYF.

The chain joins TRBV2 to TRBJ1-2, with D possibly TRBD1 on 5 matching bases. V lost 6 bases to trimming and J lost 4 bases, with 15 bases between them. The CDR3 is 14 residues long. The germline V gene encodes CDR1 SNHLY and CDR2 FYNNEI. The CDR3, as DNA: TGTGCCAGCAGCAAGACAGACACCGTCTATGGCTACACCTTC. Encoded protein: CASSKTDTVYGYTF.

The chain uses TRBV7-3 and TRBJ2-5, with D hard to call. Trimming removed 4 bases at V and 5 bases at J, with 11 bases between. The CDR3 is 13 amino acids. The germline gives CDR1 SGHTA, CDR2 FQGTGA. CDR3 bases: TGTGCCAGCAGCTCCGACGCCGGGGAGACCCAGTACTTC. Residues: CASSSDAGETQYF. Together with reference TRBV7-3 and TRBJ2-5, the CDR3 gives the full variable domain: GAGVSQTPSNKVTEKGKYVELRCDPISGHTALYWYRQSLGQGPEFLIYFQGTGAADDSGLPNDRFFAVRPEGSVSTLKIQRTERGDSAVYLCASSSDAGETQYFGPGTRLLVL.

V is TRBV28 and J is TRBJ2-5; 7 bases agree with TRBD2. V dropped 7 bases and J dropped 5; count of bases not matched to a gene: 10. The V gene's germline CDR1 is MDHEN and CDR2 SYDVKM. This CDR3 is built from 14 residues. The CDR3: CASTIKREVETQYF. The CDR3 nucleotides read TGTGCCAGCACCATTAAACGGGAGGTGGAGACCCAGTACTTC.

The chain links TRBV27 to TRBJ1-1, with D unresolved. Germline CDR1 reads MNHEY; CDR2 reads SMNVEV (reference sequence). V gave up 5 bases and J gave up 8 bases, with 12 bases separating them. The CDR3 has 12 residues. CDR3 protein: CASSPLLGEAFF. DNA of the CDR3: TGTGCCAGCAGTCCTCTGTTAGGGGAAGCTTTCTTT.

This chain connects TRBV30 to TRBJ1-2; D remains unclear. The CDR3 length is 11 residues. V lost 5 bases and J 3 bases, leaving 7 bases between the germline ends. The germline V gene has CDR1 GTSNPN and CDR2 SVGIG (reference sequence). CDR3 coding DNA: TGTGCCTGGCCTACAGACTATGGCTACACCTTC. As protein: CAWPTDYGYTF.

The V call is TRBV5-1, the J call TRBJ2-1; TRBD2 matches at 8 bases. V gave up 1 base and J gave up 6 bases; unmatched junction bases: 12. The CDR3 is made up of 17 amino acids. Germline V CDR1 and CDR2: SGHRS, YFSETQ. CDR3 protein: CASSLSMSSGSPNEQFF. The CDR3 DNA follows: TGCGCCAGCAGCTTGAGTATGTCCAGCGGGAGCCCCAATGAGCAGTTCTTC.

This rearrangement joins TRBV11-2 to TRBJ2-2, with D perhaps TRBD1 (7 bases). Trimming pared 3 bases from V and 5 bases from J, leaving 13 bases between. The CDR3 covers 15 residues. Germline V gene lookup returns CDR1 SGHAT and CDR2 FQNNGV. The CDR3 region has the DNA TGTGCCAGCAGCTTGACAGGGAGCGGGACCGGGGAGCTGTTTTTT. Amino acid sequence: CASSLTGSGTGELFF. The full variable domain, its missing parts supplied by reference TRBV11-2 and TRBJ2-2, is EAGVAQSPRYKIIEKRQSVAFWCNPISGHATLYWYQQILGQGPKLLIQFQNNGVVDDSQLPKDRFSAERLKGVDSTLKIQPAKLEDSAVYLCASSLTGSGTGELFFGEGSRLTVL.

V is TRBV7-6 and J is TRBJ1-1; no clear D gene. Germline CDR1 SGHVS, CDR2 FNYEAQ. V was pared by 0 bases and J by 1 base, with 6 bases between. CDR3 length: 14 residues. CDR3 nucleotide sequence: TGTGCCAGCAGCTTAGCGGAAGGGAACACTGAAGCTTTCTTT. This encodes CASSLAEGNTEAFF.

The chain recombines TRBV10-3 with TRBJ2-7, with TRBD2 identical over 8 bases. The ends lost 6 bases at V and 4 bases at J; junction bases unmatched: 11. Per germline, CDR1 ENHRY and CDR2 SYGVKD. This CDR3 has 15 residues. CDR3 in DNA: TGTGCCATCAGCGCAGGAAGCGGGAGTAATTACGAGCAGTACTTC. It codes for CAISAGSGSNYEQYF.

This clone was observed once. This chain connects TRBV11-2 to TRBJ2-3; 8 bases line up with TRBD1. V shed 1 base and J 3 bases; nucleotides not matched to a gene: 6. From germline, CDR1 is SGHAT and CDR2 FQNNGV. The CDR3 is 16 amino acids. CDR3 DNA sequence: TGTGCCAGCAGCTTAGGGCAGGGGGCTGGTACAGATACGCAGTATTTT. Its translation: CASSLGQGAGTDTQYF.

Written as DNA, the CDR3 is TGTGCCAGTAGTATTCTCTTAGGGGGGTACAATGAGCAGTTCTTC. Translation: CASSILLGGYNEQFF. The chain joins TRBV19 to TRBJ2-1; D could derive from TRBD1 or TRBD2 (6 bases each). This CDR3 spans 15 amino acids. Trimming took 3 bases from V and 4 from J, leaving 13 bases between them. Per the germline V gene, CDR1 is LNHDA and CDR2 is SQIVND (reference sequence).

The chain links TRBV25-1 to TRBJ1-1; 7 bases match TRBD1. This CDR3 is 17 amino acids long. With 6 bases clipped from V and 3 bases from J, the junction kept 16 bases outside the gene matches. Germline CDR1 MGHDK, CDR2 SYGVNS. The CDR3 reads CASRGDRNFAEDTEAFF. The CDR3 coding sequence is TGTGCCAGCAGAGGGGACAGAAACTTCGCCGAGGACACTGAAGCTTTCTTT. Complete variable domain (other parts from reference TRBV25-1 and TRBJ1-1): EADIYQTPRYLVIGTGKKITLECSQTMGHDKMYWYQQDPGMELHLIHYSYGVNSTEKGDLSSESTVSRIRTEHFPLTLESARPSHTSQYLCASRGDRNFAEDTEAFFGQGTRLTVV.

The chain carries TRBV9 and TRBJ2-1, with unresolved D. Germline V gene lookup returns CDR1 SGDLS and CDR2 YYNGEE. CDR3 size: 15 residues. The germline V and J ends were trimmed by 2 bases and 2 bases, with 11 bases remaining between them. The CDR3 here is CASSVVDQAYNEQFF. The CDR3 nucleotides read TGTGCCAGCAGCGTCGTGGACCAAGCCTACAATGAGCAGTTCTTC.

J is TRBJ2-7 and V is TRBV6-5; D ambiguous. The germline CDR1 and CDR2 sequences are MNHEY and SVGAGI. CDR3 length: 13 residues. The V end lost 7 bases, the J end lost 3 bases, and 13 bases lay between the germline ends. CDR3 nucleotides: TGTGCCAGCAACCCACTGGGCGTCTACGAGCAGTACTTC. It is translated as CASNPLGVYEQYF.

The CDR3 reads CASSLAGQFYQPQHF. In DNA form, the CDR3 reads TGTGCCAGCAGCTTAGCCGGACAATTCTATCAGCCCCAGCATTTT. The chain joins TRBV7-6 to TRBJ1-5; TRBD1 is a possible D gene (5 bases). The CDR3 is 15 residues long. Trimming took 0 bases from V and 5 from J, leaving 11 bases between them. Germline V gene sequence: CDR1 SGHVS, CDR2 FNYEAQ. The full variable domain, with the rest looked up from reference TRBV7-6 and TRBJ1-5, is GAGVSQSPRYKVTKRGQDVALRCDPISGHVSLYWYRQALGQGPEFLTYFNYEAQQDKSGLPNDRFSAERPEGSISTLTIQRTEQRDSAMYRCASSLAGQFYQPQHFGDGTRLSIL.

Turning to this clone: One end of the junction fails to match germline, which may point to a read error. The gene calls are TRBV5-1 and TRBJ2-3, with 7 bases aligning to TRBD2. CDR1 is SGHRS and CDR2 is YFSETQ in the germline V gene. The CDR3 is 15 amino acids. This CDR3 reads CASSPQTSSRDTQYF. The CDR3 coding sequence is TGCGCCAGCAGCCCCCAGACTAGCAGCAGAGATACGCAGTATTTT.

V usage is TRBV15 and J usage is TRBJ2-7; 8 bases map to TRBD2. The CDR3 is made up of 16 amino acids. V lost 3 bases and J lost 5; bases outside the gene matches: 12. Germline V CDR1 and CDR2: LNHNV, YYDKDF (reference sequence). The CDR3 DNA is TGTGCCACCAGCAGCCCCCTCGGGAGGGGAAGGGACGAGCAGTACTTC. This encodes CATSSPLGRGRDEQYF.

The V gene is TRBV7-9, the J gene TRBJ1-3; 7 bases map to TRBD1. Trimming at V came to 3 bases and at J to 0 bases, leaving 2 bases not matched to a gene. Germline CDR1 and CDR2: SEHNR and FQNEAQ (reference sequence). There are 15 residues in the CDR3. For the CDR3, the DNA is TGTGCCAGCAGCTTCCAGGGGGACTCTGGAAACACCATATATTTT. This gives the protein CASSFQGDSGNTIYF.

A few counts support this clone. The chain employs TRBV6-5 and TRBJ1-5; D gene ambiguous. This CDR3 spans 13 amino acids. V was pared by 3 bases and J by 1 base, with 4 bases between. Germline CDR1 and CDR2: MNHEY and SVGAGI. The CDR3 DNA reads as TGTGCCAGCAGTTATAGAAGCAATCAGCCCCAGCATTTT. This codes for CASSYRSNQPQHF.